This TCR beta chain was recorded in a study of metastatic and nonmetastatic thyroid tumors. All patients were untreated before thyroid surgery. TCRdb reanalyzed the PCR reads with MiXCR. The sample carries roughly 28,000 clones, 20% to 25% recorded once. This CDR3 spans 17 amino acids. The germline V gene encodes CDR1 SGHAT and CDR2 FQDESV (reference sequence). A remark on this clone: One junction end disagrees with the germline gene, perhaps due to a read error.

V gene TRBV11-1 combines with J gene TRBJ1-1; no clear D gene. The receptor's source is a female donor with papillary thyroid cancer or a benign thyroid nodule (not recorded which). Some clones in this sample may be carry-over from other donors' samples. Sequencing input: blood. As DNA, the CDR3 is TGTGCCAGCAGCGATGGCGGGTTGGGCGCTTCGAACACTGAATCTTTCTTT. It translates to CASSDGGLGASNTESFF.